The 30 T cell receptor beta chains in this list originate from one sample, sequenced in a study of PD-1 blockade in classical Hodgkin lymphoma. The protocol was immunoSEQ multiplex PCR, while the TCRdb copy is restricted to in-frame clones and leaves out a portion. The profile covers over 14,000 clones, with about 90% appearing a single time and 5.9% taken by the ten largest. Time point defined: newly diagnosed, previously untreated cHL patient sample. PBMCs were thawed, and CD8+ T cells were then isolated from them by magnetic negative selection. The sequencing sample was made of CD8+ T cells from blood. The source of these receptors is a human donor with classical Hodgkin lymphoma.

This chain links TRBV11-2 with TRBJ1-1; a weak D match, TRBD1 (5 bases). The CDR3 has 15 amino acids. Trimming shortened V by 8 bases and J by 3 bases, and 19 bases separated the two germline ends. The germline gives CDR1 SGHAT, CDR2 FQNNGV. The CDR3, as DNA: TGTGCCAGCGAATACGGGCCAGGGAGGTACACTGAAGCTTTCTTT. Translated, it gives CASEYGPGRYTEAFF.

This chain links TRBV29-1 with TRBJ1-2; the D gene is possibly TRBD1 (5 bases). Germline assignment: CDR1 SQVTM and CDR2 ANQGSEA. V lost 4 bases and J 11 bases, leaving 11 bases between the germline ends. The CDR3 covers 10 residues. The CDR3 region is CSVAGLYYTF. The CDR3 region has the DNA TGCAGCGTTGCGGGACTATATTACACCTTC.

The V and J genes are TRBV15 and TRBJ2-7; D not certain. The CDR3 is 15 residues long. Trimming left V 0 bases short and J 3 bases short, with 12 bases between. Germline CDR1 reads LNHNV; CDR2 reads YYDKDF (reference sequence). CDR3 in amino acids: CATSRDKTAHYEQYF. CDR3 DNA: TGTGCCACCAGCAGAGACAAAACAGCTCACTACGAGCAGTACTTC.

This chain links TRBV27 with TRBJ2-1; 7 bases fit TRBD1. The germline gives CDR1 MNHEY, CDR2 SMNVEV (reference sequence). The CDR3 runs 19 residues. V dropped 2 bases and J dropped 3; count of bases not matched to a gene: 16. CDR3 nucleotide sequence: TGTGCCAGCAGTTTAAATCCGGGCAGGGGGAAATTCTTCTACAATGAGCAGTTCTTC. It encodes CASSLNPGRGKFFYNEQFF.

The DNA for the CDR3 is TGTGCCAGCTCGCCGACAGGGGGCCGGTCCTACGAGCAGTACTTC. Protein product: CASSPTGGRSYEQYF. This chain joins TRBV18 and TRBJ2-7; TRBD1 matches at 10 bases. The CDR3 is 15 residues long. J gave up 1 base and V 6 bases, and 6 bases lay outside the gene matches. Germline assignment: CDR1 KGHSH and CDR2 LQKENI.

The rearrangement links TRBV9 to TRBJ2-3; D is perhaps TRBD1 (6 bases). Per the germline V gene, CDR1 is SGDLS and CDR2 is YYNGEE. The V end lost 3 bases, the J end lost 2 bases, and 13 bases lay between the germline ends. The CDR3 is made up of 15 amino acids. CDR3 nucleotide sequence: TGTGCCAGCAGCGCCTCCGGGACACCCACAGATACGCAGTATTTT. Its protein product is CASSASGTPTDTQYF. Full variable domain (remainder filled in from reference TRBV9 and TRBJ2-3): DSGVTQTPKHLITATGQRVTLRCSPRSGDLSVYWYQQSLDQGLQFLIQYYNGEERAKGNILERFSAQQFPDLHSELNLSSLELGDSALYFCASSASGTPTDTQYFGPGTRLTVL.

DNA for the CDR3: TGTGCCAGCAGTTGGGGGGGGGATAATTCACCCCTCCACTTT. Translation: CASSWGGDNSPLHF. The rearrangement uses TRBV6-5 and TRBJ1-6; D perhaps matches TRBD1 (5 bases). The V end lost 4 bases, the J end lost 5 bases, and 9 bases lay between the germline ends. CDR1 MNHEY and CDR2 SVGAGI come from the germline V gene. The CDR3 contains 14 residues.

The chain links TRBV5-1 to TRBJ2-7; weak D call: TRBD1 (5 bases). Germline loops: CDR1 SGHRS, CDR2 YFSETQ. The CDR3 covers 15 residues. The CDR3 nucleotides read TGTGCCAGCAGCTTGTGGGGCGCGAACTCCTACGAGCAGTACGTC. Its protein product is CASSLWGANSYEQYV.

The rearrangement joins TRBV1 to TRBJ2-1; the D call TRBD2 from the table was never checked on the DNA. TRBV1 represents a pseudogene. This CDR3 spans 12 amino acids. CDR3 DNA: TGCACCAGCAGCCAAGTGGGAGCGGAGCAGTTCTTC. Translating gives CTSSQVGAEQFF.

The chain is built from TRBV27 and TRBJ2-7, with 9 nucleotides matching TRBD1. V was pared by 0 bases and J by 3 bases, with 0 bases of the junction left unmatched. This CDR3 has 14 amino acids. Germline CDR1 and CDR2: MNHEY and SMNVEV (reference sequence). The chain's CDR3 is CASSLSTGGYEQYF. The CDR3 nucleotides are TGTGCCAGCAGTTTATCGACAGGGGGCTACGAGCAGTACTTC.

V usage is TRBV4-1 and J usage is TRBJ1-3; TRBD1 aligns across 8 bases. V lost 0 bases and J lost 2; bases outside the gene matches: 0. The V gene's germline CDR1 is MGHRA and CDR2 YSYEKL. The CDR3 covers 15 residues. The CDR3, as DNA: TGCGCCAGCAGCCAAGAACAGGGGGCTGGAAACACCATATATTTT. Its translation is CASSQEQGAGNTIYF.

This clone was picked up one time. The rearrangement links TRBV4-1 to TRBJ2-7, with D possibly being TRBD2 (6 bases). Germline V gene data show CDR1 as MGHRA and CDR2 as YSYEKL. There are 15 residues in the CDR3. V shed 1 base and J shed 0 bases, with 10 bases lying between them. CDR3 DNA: TGCGCCAGCAGCCAAGGGGTGGGGGGCTCCTACGAGCAGTACGTC. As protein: CASSQGVGGSYEQYV.

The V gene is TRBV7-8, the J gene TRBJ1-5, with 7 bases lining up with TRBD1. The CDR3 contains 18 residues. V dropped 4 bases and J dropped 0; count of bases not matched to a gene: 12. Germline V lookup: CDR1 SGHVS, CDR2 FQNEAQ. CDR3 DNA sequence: TGTGCCAGCAGCTACTTACCAGGGACAGACTATAGCAATCAGCCCCAGCATTTT. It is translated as CASSYLPGTDYSNQPQHF.

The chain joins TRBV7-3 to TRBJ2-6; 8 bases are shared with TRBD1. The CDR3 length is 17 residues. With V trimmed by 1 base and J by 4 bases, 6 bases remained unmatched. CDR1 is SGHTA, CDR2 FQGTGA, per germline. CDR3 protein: CASSLIGTGVGANVLTF. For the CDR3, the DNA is TGTGCCAGCAGCTTAATCGGGACAGGTGTGGGGGCCAACGTCCTGACTTTC.

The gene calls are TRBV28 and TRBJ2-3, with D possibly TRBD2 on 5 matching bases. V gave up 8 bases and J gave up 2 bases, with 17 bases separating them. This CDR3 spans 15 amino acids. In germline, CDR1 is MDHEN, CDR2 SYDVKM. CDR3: CASFPGGRNTDTQYF. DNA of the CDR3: TGTGCCAGCTTTCCCGGAGGTCGAAACACAGATACGCAGTATTTT.

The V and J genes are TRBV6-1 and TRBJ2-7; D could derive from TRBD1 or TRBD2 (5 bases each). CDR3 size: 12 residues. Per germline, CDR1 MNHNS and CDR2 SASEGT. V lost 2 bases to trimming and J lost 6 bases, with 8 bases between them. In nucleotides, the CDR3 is TGTGCCAGCAGTGAATTGGGGACCGAGCAGTACGTC. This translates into CASSELGTEQYV.

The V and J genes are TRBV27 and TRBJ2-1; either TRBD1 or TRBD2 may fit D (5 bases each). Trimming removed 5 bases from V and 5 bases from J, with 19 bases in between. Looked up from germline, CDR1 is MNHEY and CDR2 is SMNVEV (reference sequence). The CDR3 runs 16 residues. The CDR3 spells CASSTSPWGWNNEQFF. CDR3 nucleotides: TGTGCCAGCAGTACCTCCCCATGGGGGTGGAACAATGAGCAGTTCTTC.

CDR3 sequence: CASSLLGTSGYNEQFF. The CDR3 DNA sequence: TGTGCCAGCAGTTTGCTTGGGACTAGCGGATACAATGAGCAGTTCTTC. The J gene is TRBJ2-1, the V gene TRBV27; the match to TRBD2 covers 11 bases. Unmatched junction bases numbered 5, after V lost 3 bases and J lost 4 bases. The CDR3 contains 16 residues. The V gene's germline CDR1 is MNHEY and CDR2 SMNVEV (reference sequence).

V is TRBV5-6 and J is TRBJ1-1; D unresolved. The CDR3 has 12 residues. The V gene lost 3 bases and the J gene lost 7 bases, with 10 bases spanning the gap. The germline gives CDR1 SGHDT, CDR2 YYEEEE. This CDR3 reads CASSSPWGEAFF. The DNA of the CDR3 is TGTGCCAGCAGCTCTCCCTGGGGTGAAGCTTTCTTT.

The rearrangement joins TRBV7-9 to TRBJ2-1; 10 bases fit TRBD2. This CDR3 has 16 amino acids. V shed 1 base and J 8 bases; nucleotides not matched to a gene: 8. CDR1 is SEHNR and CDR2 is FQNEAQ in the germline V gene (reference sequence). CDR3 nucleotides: TGTGCCAGCAGCTTAGGTAGGCTAGCGGGAGATGATGAGCAGTTCTTC. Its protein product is CASSLGRLAGDDEQFF.

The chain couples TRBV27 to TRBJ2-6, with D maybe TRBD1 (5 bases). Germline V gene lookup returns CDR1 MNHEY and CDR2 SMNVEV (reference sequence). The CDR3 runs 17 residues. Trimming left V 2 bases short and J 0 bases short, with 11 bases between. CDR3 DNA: TGTGCCAGCAGTTTAGGCAGGGCCCCCTCTGGGGCCAACGTCCTGACTTTC. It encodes CASSLGRAPSGANVLTF.

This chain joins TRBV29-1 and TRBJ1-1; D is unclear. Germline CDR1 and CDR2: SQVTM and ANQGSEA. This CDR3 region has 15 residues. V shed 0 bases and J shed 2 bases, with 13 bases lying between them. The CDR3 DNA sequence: TGCAGCGTTGAAGATGAGACCAACTATAACACTGAAGCTTTCTTT. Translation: CSVEDETNYNTEAFF.

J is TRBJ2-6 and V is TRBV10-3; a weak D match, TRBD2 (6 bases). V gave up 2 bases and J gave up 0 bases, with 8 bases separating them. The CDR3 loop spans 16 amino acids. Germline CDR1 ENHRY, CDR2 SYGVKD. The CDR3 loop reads CAISEGGASGANVLTF. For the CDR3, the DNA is TGTGCCATCAGTGAGGGAGGGGCCTCTGGGGCCAACGTCCTGACTTTC.

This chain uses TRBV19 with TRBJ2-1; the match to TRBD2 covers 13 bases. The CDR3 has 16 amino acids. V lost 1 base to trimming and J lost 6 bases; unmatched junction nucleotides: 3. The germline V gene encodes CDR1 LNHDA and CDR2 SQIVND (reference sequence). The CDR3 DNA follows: TGTGCCAGTAGTATAGGAGGACTAGCGGGAGTCAATGAGCAGTTCTTC. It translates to CASSIGGLAGVNEQFF. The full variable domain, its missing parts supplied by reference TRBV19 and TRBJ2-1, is DGGITQSPKYLFRKEGQNVTLSCEQNLNHDAMYWYRQDPGQGLRLIYYSQIVNDFQKGDIAEGYSVSREKKESFPLTVTSAQKNPTAFYLCASSIGGLAGVNEQFFGPGTRLTVL.

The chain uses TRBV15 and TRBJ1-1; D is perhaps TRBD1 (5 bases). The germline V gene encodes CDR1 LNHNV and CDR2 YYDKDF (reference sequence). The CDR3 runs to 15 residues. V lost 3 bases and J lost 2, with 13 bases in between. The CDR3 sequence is CATSSKLDSNTEAFF. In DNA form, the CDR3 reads TGTGCCACCAGCAGTAAGTTAGACAGTAACACTGAAGCTTTCTTT.

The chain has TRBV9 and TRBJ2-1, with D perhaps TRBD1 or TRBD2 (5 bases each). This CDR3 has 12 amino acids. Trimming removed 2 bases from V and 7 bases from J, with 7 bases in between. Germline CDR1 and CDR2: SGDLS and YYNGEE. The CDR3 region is CASSVGENEQFF. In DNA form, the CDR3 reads TGTGCCAGCAGCGTGGGGGAGAATGAGCAGTTCTTC.

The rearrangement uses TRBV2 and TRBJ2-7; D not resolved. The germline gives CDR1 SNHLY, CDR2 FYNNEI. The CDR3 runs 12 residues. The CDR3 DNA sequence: TGTGCCAGCAATGAAGAGCCCTACGAGCAGTACGTC. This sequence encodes CASNEEPYEQYV.

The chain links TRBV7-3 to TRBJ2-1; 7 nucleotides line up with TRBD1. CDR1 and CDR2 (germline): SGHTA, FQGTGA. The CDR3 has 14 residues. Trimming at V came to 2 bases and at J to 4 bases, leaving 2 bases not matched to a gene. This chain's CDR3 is CASSLGTAYNEQFF. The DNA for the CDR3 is TGTGCCAGCAGCTTAGGGACAGCATACAATGAGCAGTTCTTC.

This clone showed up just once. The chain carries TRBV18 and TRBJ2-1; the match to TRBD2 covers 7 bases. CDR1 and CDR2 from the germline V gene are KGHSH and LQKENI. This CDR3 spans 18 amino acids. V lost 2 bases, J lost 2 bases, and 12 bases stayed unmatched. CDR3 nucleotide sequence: TGTGCCAGCTCACCATTCCTTCGGGAGGCTCAACCCTACAATGAGCAGTTCTTC. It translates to CASSPFLREAQPYNEQFF.

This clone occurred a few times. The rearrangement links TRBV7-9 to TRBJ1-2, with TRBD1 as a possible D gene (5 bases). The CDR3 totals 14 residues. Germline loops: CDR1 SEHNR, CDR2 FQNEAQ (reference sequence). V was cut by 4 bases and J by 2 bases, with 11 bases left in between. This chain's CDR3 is CASSYSTENYGYTF. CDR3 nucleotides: TGTGCCAGCAGCTACTCGACAGAAAACTATGGCTACACCTTC. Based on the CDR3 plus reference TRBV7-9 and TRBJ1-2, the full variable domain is DTGVSQNPRHKITKRGQNVTFRCDPISEHNRLYWYRQTLGQGPEFLTYFQNEAQLEKSRLLSDRFSAERPKGSFSTLEIQRTEQGDSAMYLCASSYSTENYGYTFGSGTRLTVV.